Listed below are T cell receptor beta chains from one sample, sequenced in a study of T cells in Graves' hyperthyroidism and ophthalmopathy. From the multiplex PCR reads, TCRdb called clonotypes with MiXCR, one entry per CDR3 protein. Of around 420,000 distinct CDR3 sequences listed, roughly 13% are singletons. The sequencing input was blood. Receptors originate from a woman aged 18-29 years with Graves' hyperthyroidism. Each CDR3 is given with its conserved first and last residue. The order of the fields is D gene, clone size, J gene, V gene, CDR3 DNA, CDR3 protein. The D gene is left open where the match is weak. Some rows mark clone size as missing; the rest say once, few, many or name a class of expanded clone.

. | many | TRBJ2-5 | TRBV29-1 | TGCAGCGTTGAGTTCTGGGATCGAGAGACCCAGTACTTC | CSVEFWDRETQYF
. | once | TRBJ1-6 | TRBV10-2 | TGCGCCAGCAGTGAGCAGGTCCAGAGCTCCTATAATTCACCCCTCCACTTT | CASSEQVQSSYNSPLHF
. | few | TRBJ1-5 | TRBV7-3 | TGTGCCAGCAGCTTAATAGGGGGTCAGCCCCAGCATTTT | CASSLIGGQPQHF
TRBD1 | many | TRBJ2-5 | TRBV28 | TGTGCCAGCAGTACTCCCGGGACAGGGAAGGAGACCCAGTACTTC | CASSTPGTGKETQYF
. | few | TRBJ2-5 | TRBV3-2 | TGTGCCAGCAGCCAACGGGACACCTACCAAGAGACCCAGTACTTC | CASSQRDTYQETQYF
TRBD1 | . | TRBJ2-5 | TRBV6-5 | TGTGCCAGCAGTTACCCCCAGGGGGCCCAAGAAGAGACCCAGTACTTC | CASSYPQGAQEETQYF
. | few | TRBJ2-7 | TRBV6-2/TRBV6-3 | TGTGCCACTCAACAGGGTTCCTACGAGCAGTACTTC | CATQQGSYEQYF
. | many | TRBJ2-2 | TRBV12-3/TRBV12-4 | TGTGCCAGCAGTTTCGGCAGTGGCCAATGGGAGCTGTTTTTT | CASSFGSGQWELFF
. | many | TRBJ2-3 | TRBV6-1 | TGTGCCAGCAGCCGACAGAAGCCAGATACGCAGTATTTT | CASSRQKPDTQYF
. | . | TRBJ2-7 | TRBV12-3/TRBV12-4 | TGTGCCAGCAGTCTTTCGGACTTGCCCCATCTTGAGCAGTACTTC | CASSLSDLPHLEQYF
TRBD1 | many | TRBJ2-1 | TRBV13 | TGTGCCAGCAGCTCGAGGACAGGGGGTGCCCCTGTGGGCTCCTACAATGAGCAGTTCTTC | CASSSRTGGAPVGSYNEQFF
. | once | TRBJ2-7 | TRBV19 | TGTGCCAGTAGTTTGCAGGACAGACCCTACGAGCAGTACTTC | CASSLQDRPYEQYF
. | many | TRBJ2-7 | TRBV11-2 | TGTGCCAGCAGCTTAGGTCCGGACTCGAGCTCCTACGAGCAGTACTTC | CASSLGPDSSSYEQYF
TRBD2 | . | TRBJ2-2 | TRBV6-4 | TGTGCCAGCAGTGAATCCTCGGGGGGGCCCATAACCACCGGGGAGCTGTTTTTT | CASSESSGGPITTGELFF
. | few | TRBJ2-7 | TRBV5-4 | TGTGCCAGCAGCTACCGGGACCACTACGAGCAGTACTTC | CASSYRDHYEQYF
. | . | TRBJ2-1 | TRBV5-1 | TGTGCCAGCAGCAAGGGGGGGGGCTACAATGAGCAGTTCTTC | CASSKGGGYNEQFF